These 31 T cell receptor beta chains originate from one sample sequenced in a study of Tregs in tolerant kidney transplant recipients. Libraries were prepared by immunoSEQ multiplex PCR; TCRdb keeps only in-frame clonotypes and omits some of them. The sample has roughly 120,000 clones; about 91% are singletons. Material for sequencing was CD4+ T cells from blood. All receptors come from a human donor in good health.

The chain links TRBV19 to TRBJ2-7, with 10 positions matching TRBD1. This CDR3 is 15 amino acids long. Germline V gives CDR1 LNHDA, CDR2 SQIVND (reference sequence). The trim removed 5 bases at V and 5 bases at J, leaving 9 bases unmatched. In DNA form, the CDR3 reads TGTGCCAGTAGTCCCTTGACAGGGGGCTTCCACGAGCAGTACTTC. Translating gives CASSPLTGGFHEQYF.

The chain couples TRBV4-1 to TRBJ1-6; D remains unclear. The germline gives CDR1 MGHRA, CDR2 YSYEKL. V shed 1 base and J shed 9 bases, with 7 bases lying between them. There are 13 residues in the CDR3. CDR3 residues: CASSQAESSPLHF. CDR3 nucleotide sequence: TGCGCCAGCAGCCAAGCCGAGAGTTCACCCCTCCACTTT.

This clone was observed a handful of times. The chain has TRBV5-1 and TRBJ1-2; 7 bases agree with TRBD1. The CDR3 totals 15 residues. CDR1 SGHRS and CDR2 YFSETQ come from the germline V gene. Germline trimming cut 6 bases from V and 2 bases from J; bases unmatched to any gene: 10. This chain's CDR3 is CASTPTGIGNYGYTF. The CDR3 nucleotides are TGCGCCAGCACACCGACAGGGATCGGAAACTATGGCTACACCTTC. Full variable domain (rest looked up from reference TRBV5-1 and TRBJ1-2): KAGVTQTPRYLIKTRGQQVTLSCSPISGHRSVSWYQQTPGQGLQFLFEYFSETQRNKGNFPGRFSGRQFSNSRSEMNVSTLELGDSALYLCASTPTGIGNYGYTFGSGTRLTVV.

The V call is TRBV5-1, the J call TRBJ1-1; TRBD1 matches 8 bases. There are 15 residues in the CDR3. Germline CDR1 reads SGHRS; CDR2 reads YFSETQ. V shed 4 bases, J shed 1 base, and the junction held 6 bases outside the gene matches. CDR3 DNA: TGCGCCAGCAGCCTCGGGACAGGACCGAACACTGAAGCTTTCTTT. Its translation: CASSLGTGPNTEAFF. The full variable domain, in which reference TRBV5-1 and TRBJ1-1 provide the parts outside the CDR3, is KAGVTQTPRYLIKTRGQQVTLSCSPISGHRSVSWYQQTPGQGLQFLFEYFSETQRNKGNFPGRFSGRQFSNSRSEMNVSTLELGDSALYLCASSLGTGPNTEAFFGQGTRLTVV.

This chain links TRBV18 with TRBJ1-3, with TRBD1 as a possible D gene (6 bases). The germline CDR1 and CDR2 sequences are KGHSH and LQKENI. Trimming shortened V by 2 bases and J by 0 bases, and 11 bases separated the two germline ends. CDR3 length: 16 amino acids. The CDR3 region is CASSPRDTSSGNTIYF. DNA for the CDR3: TGTGCCAGCTCACCAAGGGACACCAGCTCTGGAAACACCATATATTTT.

As regards this clone: The same CDR3 arises from other DNA sequences in this sample as well. The chain is built from TRBV11-3 and TRBJ2-3, with TRBD2 matching over 9 bases. CDR3 length equals 14 residues. The germline CDR1 and CDR2 sequences are SGHNT and YENEEA. Trimming at V came to 3 bases and at J to 4 bases, leaving 2 bases not matched to a gene. The CDR3 sequence is CASSFGGRADTQYF. The DNA of the CDR3 is TGTGCCAGCAGCTTCGGCGGGAGGGCAGATACGCAGTATTTT.

This rearrangement joins TRBV20-1 to TRBJ2-1; possibly TRBD1 for D (5 bases). From germline, CDR1 is DFQATT and CDR2 SNEGSKA (reference sequence). V was pared by 3 bases and J by 15 bases, with 12 bases between. The CDR3 sequence is 10 residues long. This chain's CDR3 is CSASRQTRFF. DNA for the CDR3: TGCAGTGCTAGTAGACAGACCCGGTTCTTC.

The V gene is TRBV5-1, the J gene TRBJ1-2; D gene ambiguous. This CDR3 is built from 13 residues. The V gene lost 0 bases and the J gene lost 4 bases, with 7 bases spanning the gap. Germline loops: CDR1 SGHRS, CDR2 YFSETQ. CDR3 protein: CASSLGGSYGYTF. The CDR3 bases are TGCGCCAGCAGCTTGGGGGGTTCCTATGGCTACACCTTC. The full variable domain, rest sourced from reference TRBV5-1 and TRBJ1-2, is KAGVTQTPRYLIKTRGQQVTLSCSPISGHRSVSWYQQTPGQGLQFLFEYFSETQRNKGNFPGRFSGRQFSNSRSEMNVSTLELGDSALYLCASSLGGSYGYTFGSGTRLTVV.

The chain joins TRBV30 to TRBJ1-1; unclear D gene. The CDR3 consists of 17 residues. CDR1 is GTSNPN and CDR2 is SVGIG in the germline V gene (reference sequence). V was shortened by 0 bases and J by 1 base, with 18 bases between the two germline ends. The CDR3 reads CAWSVLGRIQGNTEAFF. CDR3 nucleotides: TGTGCCTGGAGTGTGTTAGGGAGGATCCAAGGGAACACTGAAGCTTTCTTT.

This clone was picked up one time. V is TRBV2 and J is TRBJ2-2; D may be TRBD1 (6 bases). This CDR3 spans 14 amino acids. The V gene lost 7 bases and the J gene lost 4 bases, with 13 bases spanning the gap. Germline assignment: CDR1 SNHLY and CDR2 FYNNEI. CDR3 DNA sequence: TGTGCCAGCAAAACAGGGTCGGGCACCGGGGAGCTGTTTTTT. Translation gives CASKTGSGTGELFF.

The chain couples TRBV6-5 to TRBJ1-3; D gene uncertain. Germline CDR1 reads MNHEY; CDR2 reads SVGAGI. Trimming took 0 bases from V and 4 from J, leaving 4 bases between them. The CDR3 is 13 amino acids. The DNA for the CDR3 is TGTGCCAGCAGTTACTCATCCGGAAACACCATATATTTT. Protein product: CASSYSSGNTIYF.

V gene TRBV5-1 combines with J gene TRBJ1-5, with D uncertain. Germline V lookup: CDR1 SGHRS, CDR2 YFSETQ. V gave up 4 bases and J gave up 6 bases, with 14 bases separating them. This CDR3 is 14 amino acids long. The CDR3: CASSVDGAGQPQHF. CDR3 in DNA: TGCGCCAGCAGCGTGGACGGTGCTGGTCAGCCCCAGCATTTT.

The chain recombines TRBV7-6 with TRBJ2-5; D is possibly TRBD1 or TRBD2 (5 bases each). Germline lookup yields CDR1 SGHVS and CDR2 FNYEAQ. V was clipped by 5 bases and J by 1 base, with 14 bases between them. This CDR3 is 15 amino acids long. The CDR3 DNA follows: TGTGCCAGCAGCGCGAGGGGTGACAGCCAAGAGACCCAGTACTTC. As protein: CASSARGDSQETQYF.

The chain uses TRBV5-1 and TRBJ2-5; 14 nucleotides agree with TRBD2. J was trimmed by 2 bases and V by 6 bases; bases with no gene match: 3. Germline V gene lookup returns CDR1 SGHRS and CDR2 YFSETQ. There are 15 residues in the CDR3. The CDR3: CASKGLAGGQETQYF. In DNA, the CDR3 is TGCGCCAGCAAAGGACTAGCGGGGGGACAAGAGACCCAGTACTTC.

This sequence joins TRBV15 and TRBJ1-5, with D possibly being TRBD1 (6 bases). V was clipped by 2 bases and J by 5 bases, with 19 bases between them. The CDR3 runs to 17 residues. CDR1 and CDR2 from the germline V gene are LNHNV and YYDKDF (reference sequence). The CDR3 bases are TGTGCCACCAGCAGATCCACACGACAGGCTCCGGATCAGCCCCAGCATTTT. Translation: CATSRSTRQAPDQPQHF.

The chain is built from TRBV18 and TRBJ1-5; 12 bases are shared with TRBD1. The ends lost 5 bases at V and 3 bases at J; junction bases unmatched: 5. From germline, CDR1 is KGHSH and CDR2 LQKENI. This CDR3 contains 16 residues. The CDR3 spells CASSMSGQGANQPQHF. Here the CDR3 DNA reads TGTGCCAGCTCAATGTCGGGACAGGGGGCCAATCAGCCCCAGCATTTT.

This rearrangement joins TRBV6-5 to TRBJ2-2; TRBD2 might be the D (5 bases). CDR1 is MNHEY, CDR2 SVGAGI, per germline. The CDR3 has 14 residues. Trimming stripped 5 bases from V and 2 bases from J, with 9 bases between. CDR3 loop: CASSRTANTGELFF. The CDR3 DNA is TGTGCCAGCAGTAGGACTGCCAACACCGGGGAGCTGTTTTTT.

V is TRBV7-9 and J is TRBJ1-5; TRBD1 might be the D (6 bases). This CDR3 is 16 amino acids long. CDR1 SEHNR and CDR2 FQNEAQ come from the germline V gene (reference sequence). The germline V and J ends were trimmed by 1 base and 7 bases, with 17 bases remaining between them. The CDR3 nucleotides are TGTGCCAGCAGCTTAGGTACAGGGAGAACTGGACAGCCCCAGCATTTT. Its protein product is CASSLGTGRTGQPQHF.

The chain links TRBV5-1 to TRBJ2-7, with D unclear. CDR1 is SGHRS, CDR2 YFSETQ, per germline. Trimming pared 4 bases from V and 3 bases from J, leaving 17 bases between. This CDR3 spans 15 amino acids. For the CDR3, the DNA is TGCGCCAGCAGCCTCTCACCGACTGAAAACTACGAGCAGTACTTC. This translates into CASSLSPTENYEQYF.

The chain couples TRBV5-1 to TRBJ2-7; 7 nucleotides line up with TRBD2. This CDR3 has 14 amino acids. Trimming at V came to 0 bases and at J to 6 bases, leaving 6 bases not matched to a gene. Germline CDR1 is SGHRS and CDR2 is YFSETQ. The CDR3 region has the DNA TGCGCCAGCAGCTTGGAGAGCCCGGGGGGCGAGCAGTACTTC. It yields the protein CASSLESPGGEQYF. Combining the CDR3 with reference TRBV5-1 and TRBJ2-7 gives the whole variable domain KAGVTQTPRYLIKTRGQQVTLSCSPISGHRSVSWYQQTPGQGLQFLFEYFSETQRNKGNFPGRFSGRQFSNSRSEMNVSTLELGDSALYLCASSLESPGGEQYFGPGTRLTVT.

The rearrangement links TRBV5-4 to TRBJ1-2, with 9 bases identical to TRBD1. The V and J ends lost 3 bases and 4 bases, in that order; junction bases with no gene match: 4. In germline, CDR1 is SGHNT, CDR2 YYREEE (reference sequence). The CDR3 runs to 14 residues. In nucleotides, the CDR3 is TGTGCCAGCAGCTCGGGACAGGGAATCTATGGCTACACCTTC. Protein sequence: CASSSGQGIYGYTF.

This clone has a single count. J is TRBJ1-2 and V is TRBV25-1; 9 bases are a match to TRBD1. After removal of 1 base from V and 8 bases from J, the junction contained 2 bases not matched to a gene. Germline V gives CDR1 MGHDK, CDR2 SYGVNS. The CDR3 totals 13 residues. CDR3 protein: CASSEFTGGGYTF. In DNA form, the CDR3 reads TGTGCCAGCAGTGAATTTACAGGGGGCGGCTACACCTTC.

The table lists this clone with a count of one. V usage is TRBV9 and J usage is TRBJ1-2; D call uncertain. The V and J ends lost 0 bases and 0 bases respectively, with 6 bases between them. Germline V CDR1 and CDR2: SGDLS, YYNGEE. The CDR3 is 14 amino acids. The CDR3 here is CASSVESANYGYTF. CDR3 bases: TGTGCCAGCAGCGTAGAGTCAGCTAACTATGGCTACACCTTC.

The chain is built from TRBV27 and TRBJ2-2, with a weak D call TRBD2 (7 bases). There are 17 residues in the CDR3. V was clipped by 3 bases and J by 0 bases, with 14 bases between them. Germline V gene data show CDR1 as MNHEY and CDR2 as SMNVEV (reference sequence). The CDR3 sequence is CASSLRAGAPNTGELFF. CDR3 in DNA: TGTGCCAGCAGTTTGCGGGCGGGGGCCCCGAACACCGGGGAGCTGTTTTTT.

The J gene is TRBJ2-4, the V gene TRBV15; TRBD1 might be the D (5 bases). Trimming took 5 bases from V and 7 from J, leaving 9 bases between them. This CDR3 is built from 12 residues. Germline loops: CDR1 LNHNV, CDR2 YYDKDF (reference sequence). As DNA, the CDR3 is TGTGCCACCAGCCCCACAGGTAACATTCAGTACTTC. Amino acid sequence: CATSPTGNIQYF.

This rearrangement joins TRBV7-8 to TRBJ1-1; TRBD1 might be the D (5 bases). The ends were cut back, 3 bases at V and 1 base at J, with 12 bases in the middle. There are 15 residues in the CDR3. The V gene's germline CDR1 is SGHVS and CDR2 FQNEAQ. As DNA, the CDR3 is TGTGCCAGCAGCTTCATGATAGGGGAGAACACTGAAGCTTTCTTT. Translating gives CASSFMIGENTEAFF.

As DNA, the CDR3 is TGTGCCTGGAGTGGCGGTGTTGGCTACACCTTC. Translated: CAWSGGVGYTF. The chain recombines TRBV30 with TRBJ1-2; D call uncertain. The CDR3 consists of 11 residues. Trimming removed 1 base at V and 7 bases at J, with 7 bases between. CDR1 and CDR2 (germline): GTSNPN, SVGIG (reference sequence).

The J gene is TRBJ1-5, the V gene TRBV5-6, with 9 nucleotides matching TRBD1. This CDR3 spans 14 amino acids. The V gene's germline CDR1 is SGHDT and CDR2 YYEEEE. V lost 0 bases, J lost 8 bases, and 3 bases stayed unmatched. This CDR3 reads CASSLGDRGKPQHF. The CDR3 coding sequence is TGTGCCAGCAGCTTGGGAGACAGGGGGAAGCCCCAGCATTTT.

V is TRBV11-2 and J is TRBJ1-2, with a tentative D call TRBD1 (5 bases). V was pared by 0 bases and J by 0 bases, with 11 bases between. Germline lookup yields CDR1 SGHAT and CDR2 FQNNGV. This CDR3 is built from 16 residues. CDR3 nucleotide sequence: TGTGCCAGCAGCTTAGATAGGACAAGATCTAACTATGGCTACACCTTC. Its translation: CASSLDRTRSNYGYTF.

The chain uses TRBV7-2 and TRBJ2-6; D remains unclear. The CDR3 is 14 amino acids. CDR1 SGHTA and CDR2 FQGNSA come from the germline V gene. Between the trimmed V and J ends, which lost 0 bases and 0 bases, there was a span of 0 bases. The CDR3 nucleotides read TGTGCCAGCAGCTTAGCCTCTGGGGCCAACGTCCTGACTTTC. Translation: CASSLASGANVLTF.

The chain is built from TRBV6-1 and TRBJ1-4, with D perhaps TRBD1 (6 bases). The CDR3 runs to 13 residues. Germline assignment: CDR1 MNHNS and CDR2 SASEGT. V dropped 7 bases and J dropped 5 bases, with 11 bases sitting between them. CDR3 protein: CASNGQPNEKLFF. In DNA form, the CDR3 reads TGTGCCAGCAACGGACAGCCAAATGAAAAACTGTTTTTT.